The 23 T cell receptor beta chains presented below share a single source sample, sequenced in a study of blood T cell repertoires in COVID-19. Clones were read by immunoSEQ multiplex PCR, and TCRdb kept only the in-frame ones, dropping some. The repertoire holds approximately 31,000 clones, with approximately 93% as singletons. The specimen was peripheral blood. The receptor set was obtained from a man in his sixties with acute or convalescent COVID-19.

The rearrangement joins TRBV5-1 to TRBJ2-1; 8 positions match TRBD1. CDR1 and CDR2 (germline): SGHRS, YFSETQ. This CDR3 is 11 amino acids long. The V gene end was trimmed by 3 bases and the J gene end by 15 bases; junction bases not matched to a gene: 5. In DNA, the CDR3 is TGCGCCAGCAGCTCCGGGACAGGCGTGTTCTTC. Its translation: CASSSGTGVFF.

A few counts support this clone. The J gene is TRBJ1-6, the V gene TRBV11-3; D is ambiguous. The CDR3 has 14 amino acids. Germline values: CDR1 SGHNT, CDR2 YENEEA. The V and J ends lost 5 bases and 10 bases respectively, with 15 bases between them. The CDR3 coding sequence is TGTGCCAGCAGCCCGAGAGGCGAGAGGTCACCCCTCCACTTT. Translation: CASSPRGERSPLHF.

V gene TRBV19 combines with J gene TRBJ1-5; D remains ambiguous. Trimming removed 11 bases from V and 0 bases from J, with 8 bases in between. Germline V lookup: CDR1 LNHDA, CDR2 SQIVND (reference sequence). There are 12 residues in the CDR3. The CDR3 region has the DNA TGTGCCTCGGGATATAGCAATCAGCCCCAGCATTTT. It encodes CASGYSNQPQHF.

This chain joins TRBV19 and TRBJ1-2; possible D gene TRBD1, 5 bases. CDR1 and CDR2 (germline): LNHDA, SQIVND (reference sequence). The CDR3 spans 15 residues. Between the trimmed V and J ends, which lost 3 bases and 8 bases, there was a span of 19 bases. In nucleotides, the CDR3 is TGTGCCAGTAGTATTGGCGACAGCCCCTGGCGGGGCTACACCTTC. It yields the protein CASSIGDSPWRGYTF.

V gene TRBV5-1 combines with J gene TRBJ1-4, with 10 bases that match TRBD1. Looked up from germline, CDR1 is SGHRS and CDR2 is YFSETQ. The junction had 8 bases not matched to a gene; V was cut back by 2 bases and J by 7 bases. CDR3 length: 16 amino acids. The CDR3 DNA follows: TGCGCCAGCAGCTTCCGACAGGGGGCGGGTGGTGAAAAACTGTTTTTT. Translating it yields CASSFRQGAGGEKLFF.

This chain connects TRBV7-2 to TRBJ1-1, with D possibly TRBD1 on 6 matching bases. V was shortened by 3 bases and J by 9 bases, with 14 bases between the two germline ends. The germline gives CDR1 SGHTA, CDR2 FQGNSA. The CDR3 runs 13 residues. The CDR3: CASSLANRDQAFF. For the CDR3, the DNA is TGTGCCAGCAGCTTGGCTAACAGGGACCAAGCTTTCTTT.

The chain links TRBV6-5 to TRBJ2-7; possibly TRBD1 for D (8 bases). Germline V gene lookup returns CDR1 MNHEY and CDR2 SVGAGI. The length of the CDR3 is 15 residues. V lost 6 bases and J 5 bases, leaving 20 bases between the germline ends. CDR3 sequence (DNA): TGTGCCAGCAGCCCGTGGACAGGGAGGGCCGACGAGCAGTACTTC. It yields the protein CASSPWTGRADEQYF.

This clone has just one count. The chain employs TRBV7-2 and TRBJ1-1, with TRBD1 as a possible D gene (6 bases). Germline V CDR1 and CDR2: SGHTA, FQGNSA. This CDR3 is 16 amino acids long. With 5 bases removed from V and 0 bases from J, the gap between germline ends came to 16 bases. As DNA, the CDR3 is TGTGCCAGCAGCCTTCTCCACAGGGTTTTGAACACTGAAGCTTTCTTT. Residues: CASSLLHRVLNTEAFF.

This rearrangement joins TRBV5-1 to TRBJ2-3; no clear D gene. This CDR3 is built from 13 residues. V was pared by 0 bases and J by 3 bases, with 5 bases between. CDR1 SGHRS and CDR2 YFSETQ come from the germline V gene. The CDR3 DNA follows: TGCGCCAGCAGCTTGGACGGGACAGATACGCAGTATTTT. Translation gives CASSLDGTDTQYF.

In nucleotides, the CDR3 is TGTGCCAGCAGCCCCAGACAGGGGTTCTACGAGCAGTACTTC. This translates into CASSPRQGFYEQYF. The V gene is TRBV7-9, the J gene TRBJ2-7; 8 positions agree with TRBD1. V was pared by 5 bases and J by 3 bases, with 6 bases of the junction left unmatched. The CDR3 loop spans 14 amino acids. The germline CDR1 and CDR2 sequences are SEHNR and FQNEAQ (reference sequence).

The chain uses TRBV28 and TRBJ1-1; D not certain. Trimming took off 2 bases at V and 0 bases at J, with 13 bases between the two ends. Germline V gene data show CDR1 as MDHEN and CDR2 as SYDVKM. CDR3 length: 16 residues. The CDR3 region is CASSLASFVMNTEAFF. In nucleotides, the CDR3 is TGTGCCAGCAGTTTAGCCAGTTTTGTTATGAACACTGAAGCTTTCTTT.

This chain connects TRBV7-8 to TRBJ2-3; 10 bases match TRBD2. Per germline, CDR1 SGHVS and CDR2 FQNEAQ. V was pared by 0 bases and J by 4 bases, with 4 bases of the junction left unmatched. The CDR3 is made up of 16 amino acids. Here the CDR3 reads CASSLASGRGADTQYF. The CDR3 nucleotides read TGTGCCAGCAGCTTAGCGAGCGGGAGGGGGGCAGATACGCAGTATTTT.

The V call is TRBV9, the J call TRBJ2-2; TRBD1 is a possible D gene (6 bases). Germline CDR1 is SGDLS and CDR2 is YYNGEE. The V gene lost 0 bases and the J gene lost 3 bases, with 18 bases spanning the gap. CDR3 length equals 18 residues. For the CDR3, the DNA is TGTGCCAGCAGCGTAGTCCCTCAACAGGGTTGGGACACCGGGGAGCTGTTTTTT. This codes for CASSVVPQQGWDTGELFF.

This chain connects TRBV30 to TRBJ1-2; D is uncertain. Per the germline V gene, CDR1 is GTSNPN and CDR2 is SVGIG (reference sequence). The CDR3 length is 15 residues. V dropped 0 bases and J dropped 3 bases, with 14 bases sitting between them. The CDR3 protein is CAWSVPNSPYYGYTF. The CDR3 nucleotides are TGTGCCTGGAGTGTACCCAACAGTCCCTACTATGGCTACACCTTC.

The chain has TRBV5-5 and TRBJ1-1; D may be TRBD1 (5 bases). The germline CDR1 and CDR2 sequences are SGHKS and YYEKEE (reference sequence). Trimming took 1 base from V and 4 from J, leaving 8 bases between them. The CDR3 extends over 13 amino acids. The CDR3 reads CASSLWGSTEAFF. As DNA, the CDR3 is TGTGCCAGCAGCTTGTGGGGCAGCACTGAAGCTTTCTTT.

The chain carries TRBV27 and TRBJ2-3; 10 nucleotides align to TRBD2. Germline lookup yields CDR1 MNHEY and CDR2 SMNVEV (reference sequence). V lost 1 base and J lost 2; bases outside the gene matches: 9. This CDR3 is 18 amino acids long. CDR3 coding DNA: TGTGCCAGCAGTTTATATTTTAGACTAGCGGGCCACACAGATACGCAGTATTTT. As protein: CASSLYFRLAGHTDTQYF.

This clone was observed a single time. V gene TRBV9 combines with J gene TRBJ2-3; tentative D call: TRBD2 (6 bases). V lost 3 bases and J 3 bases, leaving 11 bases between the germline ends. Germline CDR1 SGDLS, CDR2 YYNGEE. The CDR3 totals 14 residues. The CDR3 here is CASSDRLDTDTQYF. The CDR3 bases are TGTGCCAGCAGCGACCGACTAGATACAGATACGCAGTATTTT.

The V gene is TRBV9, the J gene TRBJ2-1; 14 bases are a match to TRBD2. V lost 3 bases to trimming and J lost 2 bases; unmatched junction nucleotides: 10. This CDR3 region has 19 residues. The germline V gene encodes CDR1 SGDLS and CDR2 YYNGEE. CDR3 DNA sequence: TGTGCCAGCAGCGAGGGACTAGCGGGAGCCCTCCCCCCCTACAATGAGCAGTTCTTC. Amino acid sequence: CASSEGLAGALPPYNEQFF.

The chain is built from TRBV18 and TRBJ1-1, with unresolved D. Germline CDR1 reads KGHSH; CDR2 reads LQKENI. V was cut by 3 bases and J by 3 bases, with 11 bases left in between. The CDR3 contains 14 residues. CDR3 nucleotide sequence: TGTGCCAGCTCACCGGCTCATTCTGACACTGAAGCTTTCTTT. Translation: CASSPAHSDTEAFF.

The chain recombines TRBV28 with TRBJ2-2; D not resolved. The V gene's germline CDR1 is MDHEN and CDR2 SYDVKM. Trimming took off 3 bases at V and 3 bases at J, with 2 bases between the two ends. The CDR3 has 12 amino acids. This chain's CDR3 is CASSFYTGELFF. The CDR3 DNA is TGTGCCAGCAGTTTCTACACCGGGGAGCTGTTTTTT.

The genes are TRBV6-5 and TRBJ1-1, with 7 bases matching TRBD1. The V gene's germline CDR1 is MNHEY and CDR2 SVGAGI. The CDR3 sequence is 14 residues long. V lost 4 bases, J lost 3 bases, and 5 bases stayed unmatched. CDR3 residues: CASSSTGRHTEAFF. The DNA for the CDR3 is TGTGCCAGCAGTTCGACAGGGCGACACACTGAAGCTTTCTTT.

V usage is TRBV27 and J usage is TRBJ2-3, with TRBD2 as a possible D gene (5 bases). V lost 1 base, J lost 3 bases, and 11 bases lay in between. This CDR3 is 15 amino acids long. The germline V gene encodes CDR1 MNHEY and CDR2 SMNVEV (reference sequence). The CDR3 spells CASSLYSRATDTQYF. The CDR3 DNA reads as TGTGCCAGCAGTTTATATTCGAGGGCGACAGATACGCAGTATTTT.

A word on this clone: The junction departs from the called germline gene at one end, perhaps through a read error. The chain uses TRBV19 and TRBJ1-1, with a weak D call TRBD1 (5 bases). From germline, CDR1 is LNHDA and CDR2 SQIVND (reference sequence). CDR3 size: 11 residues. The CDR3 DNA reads TGTGCCAGTAGAATCGGGGGATCATTCTGCTTT. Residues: CASRIGGSFCF. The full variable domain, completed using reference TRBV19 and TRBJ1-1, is DGGITQSPKYLFRKEGQNVTLSCEQNLNHDAMYWYRQDPGQGLRLIYYSQIVNDFQKGDIAEGYSVSREKKESFPLTVTSAQKNPTAFYLCASRIGGSFCFGQGTRLTVV.